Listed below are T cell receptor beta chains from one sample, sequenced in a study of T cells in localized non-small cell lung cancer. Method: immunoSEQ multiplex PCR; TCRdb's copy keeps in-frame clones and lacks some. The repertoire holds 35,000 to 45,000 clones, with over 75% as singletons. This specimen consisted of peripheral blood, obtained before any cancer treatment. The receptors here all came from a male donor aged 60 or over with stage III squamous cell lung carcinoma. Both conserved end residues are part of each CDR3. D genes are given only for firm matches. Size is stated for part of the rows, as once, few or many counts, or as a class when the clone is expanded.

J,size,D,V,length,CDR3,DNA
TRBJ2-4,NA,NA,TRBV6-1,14,CASSAGVDGNIQYF,TGTGCCAGCAGTGCAGGGGTAGACGGGAACATTCAGTACTTC
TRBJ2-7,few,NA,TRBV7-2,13,CASSFWGTGEQYF,TGTGCCAGCAGTTTCTGGGGGACCGGCGAGCAGTACTTC
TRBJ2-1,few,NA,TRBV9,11,CASSFAGEQFF,TGTGCCAGCAGCTTTGCGGGTGAGCAGTTCTTC
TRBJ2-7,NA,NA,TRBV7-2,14,CASSLSAEIYEQYF,TGTGCCAGCAGCTTATCCGCAGAAATCTACGAGCAGTACTTC
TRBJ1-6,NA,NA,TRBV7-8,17,CASSSHITGQGNSPLHF,TGTGCCAGCAGCTCCCATATTACGGGACAAGGGAATTCACCCCTCCACTTT
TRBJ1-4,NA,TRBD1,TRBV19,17,CASSMEFGTDRGEKLFF,TGTGCCAGTAGTATGGAATTCGGGACAGATCGCGGTGAAAAACTGTTTTTT
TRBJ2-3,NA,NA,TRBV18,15,CASSLTGQSTDTQYF,TGTGCCAGCTCACTAACCGGACAAAGCACAGATACGCAGTATTTT
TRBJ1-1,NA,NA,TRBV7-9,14,CASSARGLNTEAFF,TGTGCCAGCAGCGCGCGGGGATTGAACACTGAAGCTTTCTTT
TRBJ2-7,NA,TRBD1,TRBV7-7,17,CASSLDDPGTGGYEQYF,TGTGCCAGCAGCTTAGACGATCCCGGGACAGGGGGTTACGAGCAGTACTTC
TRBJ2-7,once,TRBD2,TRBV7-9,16,CASSPWGGSLSYEQYF,TGTGCCAGCAGCCCATGGGGGGGATCACTCTCCTACGAGCAGTACTTC
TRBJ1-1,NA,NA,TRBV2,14,CASSEPKMNTEAFF,TGTGCCAGCAGTGAACCGAAGATGAACACTGAAGCTTTCTTT
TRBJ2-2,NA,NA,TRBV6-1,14,CASSEALVTGELFF,TGTGCCAGCAGTGAAGCCCTAGTGACCGGGGAGCTGTTTTTT
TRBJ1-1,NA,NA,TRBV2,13,CASSEGGALEAFF,TGTGCCAGCAGTGAAGGGGGAGCCCTTGAAGCTTTCTTT
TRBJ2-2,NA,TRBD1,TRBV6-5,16,CASSYAGGAVAGELFF,TGTGCCAGCAGTTATGCAGGGGGCGCGGTAGCCGGGGAGCTGTTTTTT
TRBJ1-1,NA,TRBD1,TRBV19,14,CASSISGQGPEAFF,TGTGCCAGTAGTATCTCAGGACAGGGCCCTGAAGCTTTCTTT
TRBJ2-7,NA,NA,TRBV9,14,CASSPQDGSYEQYF,TGTGCCAGCAGCCCTCAGGACGGGTCCTACGAGCAGTACTTC
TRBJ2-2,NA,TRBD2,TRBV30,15,CAWSSTSGDHGELFF,TGTGCCTGGAGTTCGACTAGCGGGGACCACGGGGAGCTGTTTTTT
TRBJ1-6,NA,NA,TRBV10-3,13,CAIMEEYNSPLHF,TGTGCCATCATGGAAGAGTATAATTCACCCCTCCACTTT
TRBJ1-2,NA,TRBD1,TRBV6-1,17,CASSDLQGRTDSYGYTF,TGTGCCAGCAGTGACCTACAGGGGCGCACCGACTCCTATGGCTACACCTTC
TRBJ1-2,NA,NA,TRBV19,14,CASSIWSASYGYTF,TGTGCCAGTAGTATCTGGAGCGCAAGCTATGGCTACACCTTC
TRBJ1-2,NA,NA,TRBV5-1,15,CASSQGIGRTYGYTF,TGCGCCAGCAGCCAGGGGATCGGGAGGACCTATGGCTACACCTTC
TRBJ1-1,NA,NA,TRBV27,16,CASSLRGASMNTEAFF,TGTGCCAGCAGTTTAAGGGGGGCCAGTATGAACACTGAAGCTTTCTTT
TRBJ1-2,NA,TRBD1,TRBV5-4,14,CASRSRQGNYGYTF,TGTGCCAGCAGGTCGCGACAGGGAAACTATGGCTACACCTTC
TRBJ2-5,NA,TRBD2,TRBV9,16,CASSVDLAGGLGTQYF,TGTGCCAGCAGCGTAGACCTAGCGGGGGGGCTTGGGACCCAGTACTTC
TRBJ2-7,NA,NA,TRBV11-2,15,CASSLNGASSYEQYF,TGTGCCAGCAGCTTAAACGGAGCGAGCTCCTACGAGCAGTACTTC
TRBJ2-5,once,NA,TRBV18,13,CASSPGFQETQYF,TGTGCCAGCTCACCAGGGTTCCAAGAGACCCAGTACTTC
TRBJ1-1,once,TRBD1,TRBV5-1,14,CASSQSTGGTEAFF,TGCGCCAGCAGTCAATCCACAGGGGGCACTGAAGCTTTCTTT
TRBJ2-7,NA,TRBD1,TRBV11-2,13,CASSSGQGYEQYF,TGTGCCAGCAGTTCGGGACAGGGATACGAGCAGTACTTC
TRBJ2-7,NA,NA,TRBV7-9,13,CASSVGSSYEQYF,TGTGCCAGCAGCGTTGGTAGCTCCTACGAGCAGTACTTC
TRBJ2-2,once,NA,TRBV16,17,CASSQSVRGAYTGELFF,TGTGCCAGCAGCCAATCCGTCAGGGGGGCTTACACCGGGGAGCTGTTTTTT
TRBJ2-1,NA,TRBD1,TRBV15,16,CATSRLPTGAYNEQFF,TGTGCCACCAGCAGACTTCCGACAGGGGCCTACAATGAGCAGTTCTTC
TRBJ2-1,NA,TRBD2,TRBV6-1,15,CASSHTSGGADEQFF,TGTGCCAGCAGCCACACTAGCGGGGGGGCTGATGAGCAGTTCTTC
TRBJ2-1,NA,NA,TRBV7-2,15,CASSLSSGRWDEQFF,TGTGCCAGCAGCTTGTCGTCCGGGAGATGGGATGAGCAGTTCTTC
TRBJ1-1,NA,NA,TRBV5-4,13,CASSLTANTEAFF,TGTGCCAGCAGCTTAACCGCGAACACTGAAGCTTTCTTT
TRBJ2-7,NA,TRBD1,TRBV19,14,CASADRGKFWEQYF,TGTGCCAGCGCGGACAGGGGGAAGTTTTGGGAGCAGTACTTC
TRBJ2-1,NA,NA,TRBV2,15,CASSEDRQGYNEQFF,TGTGCCAGCAGTGAGGATCGGCAGGGCTACAATGAGCAGTTCTTC
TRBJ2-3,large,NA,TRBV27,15,CASSLGSANTDTQYF,TGTGCCAGCAGTTTAGGATCGGCGAACACAGATACGCAGTATTTT
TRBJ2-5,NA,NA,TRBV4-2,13,CASSQESRETQYF,TGTGCCAGCAGCCAAGAAAGTAGGGAGACCCAGTACTTC